Listed here are 14 T cell receptor beta chains from one sample, sequenced in a study of T cell responses to AZD1222 COVID-19 vaccine (dated by TCRdb to the early 2020s). The sample's time point label, decoded: baseline before first vaccination. The library was generated by the immunoSEQ multiplex PCR assay. TCRdb obtained this table from immuneACCESS and retained in-frame rearrangements with V and J assigned. These tables miss some clones; where compared with another copy, unresolved V genes account for less than half of the shortfall, and the remainder is unexplained. Across this sample there are tens of thousands of clones, with roughly 90% seen only once. The leading ten clones occupy approximately 3% of the sample. The sample here was peripheral blood, taken on day 0 of AZD1222 vaccination. The receptors were gathered from an adult in good health.

The V and J genes are TRBV27 and TRBJ2-5, with 7 bases identical to TRBD2. V dropped 4 bases and J dropped 0; count of bases not matched to a gene: 5. Germline V lookup: CDR1 MNHEY, CDR2 SMNVEV (reference sequence). The length of the CDR3 is 15 residues. DNA of the CDR3: TGTGCCAGCAGTTCATATGGGGGGGACCAAGAGACCCAGTACTTC. This encodes CASSSYGGDQETQYF.

The J gene is TRBJ1-2, the V gene TRBV7-2; D remains unclear. The V gene lost 0 bases and the J gene lost 6 bases, with 8 bases spanning the gap. The CDR3 totals 13 residues. Looked up from germline, CDR1 is SGHTA and CDR2 is FQGNSA. The CDR3 DNA follows: TGTGCCAGCAGCTTAGCGCAGAGGGATGGCTACACCTTC. Translated, it gives CASSLAQRDGYTF. The full variable domain, with the rest looked up from reference TRBV7-2 and TRBJ1-2, is GAGVSQSPSNKVTEKGKDVELRCDPISGHTALYWYRQSLGQGLEFLIYFQGNSAPDKSGLPSDRFSAERTGGSVSTLTIQRTQQEDSAVYLCASSLAQRDGYTFGSGTRLTVV.

The chain combines TRBV24-1 with TRBJ2-5, with D possibly matching TRBD2 (5 bases). Germline V CDR1 and CDR2: KGHDR, SFDVKD. Trimming removed 4 bases at V and 4 bases at J, with 12 bases between. The CDR3 totals 14 residues. CDR3 in DNA: TGTGCCACCAGTGAGCCCGGAGGTGGAGAGACCCAGTACTTC. The encoded protein is CATSEPGGGETQYF.

This clone was seen a few times. The V call is TRBV19, the J call TRBJ1-5; D is unresolved. Deletions cut 5 bases from V and 3 bases from J, with 20 bases between. Germline loops: CDR1 LNHDA, CDR2 SQIVND (reference sequence). CDR3 size: 17 residues. This CDR3 is CASSEGPSRRNNQPQHF. The CDR3 DNA is TGTGCCAGTAGTGAAGGACCCTCCCGCCGGAACAATCAGCCCCAGCATTTT.

This clone was seen only once. The chain joins TRBV25-1 to TRBJ2-7, with D unresolved. Germline CDR1 MGHDK, CDR2 SYGVNS. The ends were cut back, 7 bases at V and 3 bases at J, with 10 bases in the middle. The CDR3 length is 12 residues. The DNA for the CDR3 is TGTGCCAGCACCGACTTAAACTACGAGCAGTACTTC. Translated: CASTDLNYEQYF.

V usage is TRBV7-3 and J usage is TRBJ2-1; 11 positions match TRBD2. With V trimmed by 5 bases and J by 2 bases, 5 bases remained unmatched. This CDR3 is built from 16 residues. Germline CDR1 and CDR2: SGHTA and FQGTGA. The CDR3 sequence: CASSLAGGGAYNEQFF. CDR3 nucleotide sequence: TGTGCCAGCAGCCTAGCGGGAGGAGGGGCCTACAATGAGCAGTTCTTC.

The chain carries TRBV3-1 (or the pseudogene TRBV3-2) and TRBJ1-1; TRBD1 is a possible D gene (5 bases). The CDR3 totals 14 residues. Trimming removed 1 base at V and 5 bases at J, with 11 bases between. Germline CDR1 is LGHDT and CDR2 is YNNKEL (reference sequence). The CDR3 spells CASSQVQGRTEAFF. Written as DNA, the CDR3 is TGTGCCAGCAGCCAAGTCCAGGGTCGGACTGAAGCTTTCTTT.

The V and J genes are TRBV7-3 and TRBJ2-1, with D possibly being TRBD2 (5 bases). V lost 5 bases and J 8 bases, leaving 22 bases between the germline ends. This CDR3 is 16 amino acids long. Per the germline V gene, CDR1 is SGHTA and CDR2 is FQGTGA. The CDR3 loop is CASSDRLRGRIHEQFF. CDR3 coding DNA: TGTGCCAGCAGCGACCGACTAAGAGGGCGGATACATGAGCAGTTCTTC.

This chain connects TRBV6-5 to TRBJ1-5; D is uncertain. V was shortened by 6 bases and J by 7 bases, with 16 bases between the two germline ends. Per the germline V gene, CDR1 is MNHEY and CDR2 is SVGAGI. The CDR3 runs to 14 residues. CDR3 sequence (DNA): TGTGCCAGCAGCCCCGGAGGAATGGGGCAGCCCCAGCATTTT. This codes for CASSPGGMGQPQHF.

This clone was recorded once. The chain uses TRBV28 and TRBJ2-2; D may be TRBD2 (5 bases). The CDR3 extends over 12 amino acids. V lost 7 bases to trimming and J lost 4 bases, with 7 bases between them. Germline CDR1 and CDR2: MDHEN and SYDVKM. The CDR3 DNA sequence: TGTGCCAGCACCGCGGGCACCGGGGAGCTGTTTTTT. It encodes CASTAGTGELFF.

The V gene is TRBV9, the J gene TRBJ1-1, with D possibly TRBD1 on 6 matching bases. The CDR3 loop spans 17 amino acids. Trimming took off 0 bases at V and 0 bases at J, with 15 bases between the two ends. Germline loops: CDR1 SGDLS, CDR2 YYNGEE. CDR3 loop: CASSVGGAGQMNTEAFF. The DNA for the CDR3 is TGTGCCAGCAGCGTAGGCGGAGCAGGACAGATGAACACTGAAGCTTTCTTT.

The chain employs TRBV6-6 and TRBJ1-1; D ambiguous. Germline assignment: CDR1 MNHNY and CDR2 SVGAGI (reference sequence). The CDR3 extends over 11 amino acids. V lost 8 bases, J lost 4 bases, and 8 bases lay in between. In nucleotides, the CDR3 is TGTGCCAGCGGGATGGGCACTGAAGCTTTCTTT. Translating gives CASGMGTEAFF.

This chain links TRBV4-1 with TRBJ1-2, with D tentatively TRBD1 (5 bases). Looked up from germline, CDR1 is MGHRA and CDR2 is YSYEKL. This CDR3 region has 17 residues. V was shortened by 6 bases and J by 0 bases, with 20 bases between the two germline ends. CDR3 DNA sequence: TGCGCCAGCAGTCTCCAAGTAAATCAGGGATCTAACTATGGCTACACCTTC. It specifies CASSLQVNQGSNYGYTF.

The rearrangement links TRBV29-1 to TRBJ2-7, with TRBD1 identical over 7 bases. Trimming took 5 bases from V and 9 from J; bases not matched to a gene: 10. Germline V gene lookup returns CDR1 SQVTM and CDR2 ANQGSEA. The CDR3 has 12 amino acids. As DNA, the CDR3 is TGCAGCGTTTATGGACAGGCCGACTGGCAGTACTTC. The encoded protein is CSVYGQADWQYF.